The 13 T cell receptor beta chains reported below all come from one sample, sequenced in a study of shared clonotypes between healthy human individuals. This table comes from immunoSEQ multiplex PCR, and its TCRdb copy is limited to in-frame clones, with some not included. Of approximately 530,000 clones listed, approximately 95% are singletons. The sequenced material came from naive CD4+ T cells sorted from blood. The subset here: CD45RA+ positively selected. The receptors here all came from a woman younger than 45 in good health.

The CDR3 reads CAIRDRGDQPQHF. The CDR3 bases are TGTGCCATCCGGGACAGGGGCGATCAGCCCCAGCATTTT. This chain connects TRBV10-3 to TRBJ1-5; 10 positions match TRBD1. CDR1 is ENHRY, CDR2 SYGVKD, per germline. This CDR3 region has 13 residues. The V and J ends lost 8 bases and 5 bases, in that order; junction bases with no gene match: 3.

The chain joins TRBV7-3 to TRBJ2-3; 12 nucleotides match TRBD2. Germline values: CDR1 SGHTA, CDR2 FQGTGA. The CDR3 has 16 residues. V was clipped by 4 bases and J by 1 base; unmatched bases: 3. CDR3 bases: TGTGCCAGCAGCTCCCGACTAGCGGGAGGCACAGATACGCAGTATTTT. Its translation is CASSSRLAGGTDTQYF.

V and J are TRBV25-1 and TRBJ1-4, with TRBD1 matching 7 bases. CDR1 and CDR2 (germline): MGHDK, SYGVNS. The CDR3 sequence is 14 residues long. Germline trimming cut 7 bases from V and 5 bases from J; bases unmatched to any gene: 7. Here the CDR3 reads CASKRDRENEKLFF. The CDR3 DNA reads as TGTGCCAGCAAAAGGGACAGAGAAAATGAAAAACTGTTTTTT.

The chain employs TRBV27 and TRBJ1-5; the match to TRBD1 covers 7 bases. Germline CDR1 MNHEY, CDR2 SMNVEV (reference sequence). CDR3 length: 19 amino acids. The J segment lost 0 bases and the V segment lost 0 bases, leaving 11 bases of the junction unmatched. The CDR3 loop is CASSLSPLNRGPSNQPQHF. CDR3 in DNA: TGTGCCAGCAGTTTATCCCCCTTAAACAGGGGACCTAGCAATCAGCCCCAGCATTTT.

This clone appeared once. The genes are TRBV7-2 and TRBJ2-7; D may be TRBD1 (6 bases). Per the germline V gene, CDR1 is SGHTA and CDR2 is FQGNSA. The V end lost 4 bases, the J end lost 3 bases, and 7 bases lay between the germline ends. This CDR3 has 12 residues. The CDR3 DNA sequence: TGTGCCAGCAGCTCGACAGGCTACGAGCAGTACTTC. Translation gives CASSSTGYEQYF.

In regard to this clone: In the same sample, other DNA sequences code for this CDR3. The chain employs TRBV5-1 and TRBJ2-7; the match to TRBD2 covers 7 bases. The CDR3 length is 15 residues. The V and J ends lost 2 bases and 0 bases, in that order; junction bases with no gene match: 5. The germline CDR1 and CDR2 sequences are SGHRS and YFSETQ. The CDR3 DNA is TGCGCCAGCAGCTTTATCGGGGGGAGCTCCTACGAGCAGTACTTC. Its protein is CASSFIGGSSYEQYF.

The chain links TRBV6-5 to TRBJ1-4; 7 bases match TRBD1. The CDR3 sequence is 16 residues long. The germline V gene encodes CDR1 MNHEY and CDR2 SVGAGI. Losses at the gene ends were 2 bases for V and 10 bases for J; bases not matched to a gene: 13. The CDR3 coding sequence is TGTGCCAGCAGTTACGACAGGGTACAAGGTTGGGTAAAACTGTTTTTT. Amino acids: CASSYDRVQGWVKLFF.

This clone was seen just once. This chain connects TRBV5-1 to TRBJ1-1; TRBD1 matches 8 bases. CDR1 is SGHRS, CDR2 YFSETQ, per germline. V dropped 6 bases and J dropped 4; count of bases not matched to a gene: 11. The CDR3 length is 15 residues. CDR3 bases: TGCGCCAGCACGAGAGAGGACAGGGCGGCCACTGAAGCTTTCTTT. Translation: CASTREDRAATEAFF.

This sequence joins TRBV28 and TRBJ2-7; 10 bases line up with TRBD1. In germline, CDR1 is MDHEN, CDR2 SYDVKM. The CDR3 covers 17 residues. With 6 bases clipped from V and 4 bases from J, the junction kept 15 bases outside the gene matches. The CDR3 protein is CASRPTPWGQGWYEQYF. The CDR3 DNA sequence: TGTGCCAGCAGACCTACTCCTTGGGGACAGGGGTGGTACGAGCAGTACTTC. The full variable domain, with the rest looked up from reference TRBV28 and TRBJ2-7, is DVKVTQSSRYLVKRTGEKVFLECVQDMDHENMFWYRQDPGLGLRLIYFSYDVKMKEKGDIPEGYSVSREKKERFSLILESASTNQTSMYLCASRPTPWGQGWYEQYFGPGTRLTVT.

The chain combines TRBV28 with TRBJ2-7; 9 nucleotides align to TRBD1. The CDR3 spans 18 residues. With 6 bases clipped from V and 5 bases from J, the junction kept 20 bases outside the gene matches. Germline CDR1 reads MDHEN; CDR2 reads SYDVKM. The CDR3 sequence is CASSPRFHPGQGYDEQYF. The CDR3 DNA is TGTGCCAGCAGCCCCCGATTTCATCCGGGACAGGGTTACGACGAGCAGTACTTC.

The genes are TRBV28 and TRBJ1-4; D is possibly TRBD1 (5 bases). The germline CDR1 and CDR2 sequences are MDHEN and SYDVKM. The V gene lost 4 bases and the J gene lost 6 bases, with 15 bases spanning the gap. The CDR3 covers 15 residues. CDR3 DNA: TGTGCCAGCAGTTGGGGCGCCGGGAGGGATGAAAAACTGTTTTTT. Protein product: CASSWGAGRDEKLFF. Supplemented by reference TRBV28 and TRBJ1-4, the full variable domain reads DVKVTQSSRYLVKRTGEKVFLECVQDMDHENMFWYRQDPGLGLRLIYFSYDVKMKEKGDIPEGYSVSREKKERFSLILESASTNQTSMYLCASSWGAGRDEKLFFGSGTQLSVL.

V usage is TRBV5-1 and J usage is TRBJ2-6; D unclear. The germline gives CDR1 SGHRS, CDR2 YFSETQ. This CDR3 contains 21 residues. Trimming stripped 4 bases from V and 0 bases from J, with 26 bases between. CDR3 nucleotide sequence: TGCGCCAGCAGCCGCTACTCGACATCTTCAGGAATTACCTCTGGGGCCAACGTCCTGACTTTC. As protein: CASSRYSTSSGITSGANVLTF.

For the CDR3, the DNA is TGTGCCAGCAGTCCCTCACATAATGAAAAACTGTTTTTT. Protein product: CASSPSHNEKLFF. The chain carries TRBV28 and TRBJ1-4; no clear D. This CDR3 spans 13 amino acids. Trimming took 5 bases from V and 4 from J, leaving 8 bases between them. Looked up from germline, CDR1 is MDHEN and CDR2 is SYDVKM.